This T cell receptor (beta chain) was captured in a study of T cell responses to AZD1222 COVID-19 vaccine. About this clone itself: Its antigen is still unknown.

Unmatched junction bases numbered 15, after V lost 5 bases and J lost 3 bases. CDR1 and CDR2 (germline): LNHDA, SQIVND (reference sequence). This CDR3 contains 17 residues. The data were produced by immunoSEQ multiplex PCR, yet TCRdb's version contains in-frame clones alone and is incomplete. The table has 110,000 to 150,000 clones, about 91% seen once. Findings and limits, study-wide: Donor demographics were predominantly white British with a female majority; clonal diversity may be underestimated. Spike-specific TCR breadth and depth both grew after two AZD1222 doses. Samples come after the peak T cell response, not at day 14. Of spike-specific TCRs, nearly half reportedly target regions left unmutated in variants.

This sequence was found in an adult in good health. Sequences were derived from peripheral blood, sampled on day 0 of AZD1222 vaccination. This chain connects TRBV19 to TRBJ1-2; 7 nucleotides agree with TRBD1. The chain's CDR3 is CASSRPGQQGVHYGYTF. CDR3 nucleotide sequence: TGTGCCAGTAGTCGGCCGGGACAGCAAGGGGTACACTATGGCTACACCTTC.